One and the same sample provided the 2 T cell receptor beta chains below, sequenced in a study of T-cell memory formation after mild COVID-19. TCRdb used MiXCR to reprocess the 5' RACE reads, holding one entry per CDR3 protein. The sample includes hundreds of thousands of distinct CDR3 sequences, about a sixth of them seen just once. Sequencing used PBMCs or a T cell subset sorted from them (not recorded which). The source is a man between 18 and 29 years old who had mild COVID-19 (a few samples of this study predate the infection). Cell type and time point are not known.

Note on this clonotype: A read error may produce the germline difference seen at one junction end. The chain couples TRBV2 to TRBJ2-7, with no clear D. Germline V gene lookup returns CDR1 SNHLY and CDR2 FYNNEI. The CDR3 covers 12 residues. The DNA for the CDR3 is TGTGCCAGCAGGCTTAGCTCCAACGAGCAGTACTTC. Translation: CASRLSSNEQYF.

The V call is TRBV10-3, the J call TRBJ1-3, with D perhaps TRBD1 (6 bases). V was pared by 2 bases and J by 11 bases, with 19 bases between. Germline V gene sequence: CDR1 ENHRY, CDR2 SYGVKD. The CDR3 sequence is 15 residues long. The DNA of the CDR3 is TGTGCCATCAGTGAGCCGGTACAGGGTCAATTCGCCATATATTTT. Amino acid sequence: CAISEPVQGQFAIYF.